This record concerns one TCR beta chain sequence. This specimen belongs to a study of naive and memory T cell subsets. TCR cDNA received a 3' ligated oligonucleotide that carried a UMI. The SP2 primer and nested alpha and beta constant region primers amplified ligated cDNA in four rounds. TCRdb independently ran MiXCR on the 5' RACE reads; one entry per CDR3 protein. This sample has roughly 60,000 distinct CDR3 sequences, with over 7% found just once. The ends were cut back, 2 bases at V and 4 bases at J, with 8 bases in the middle. The CDR3 runs 14 residues. Germline assignment: CDR1 SGHNT and CDR2 YENEEA.

The clonotype originates from a male donor in good health. The chain joins TRBV11-3 to TRBJ2-2; D is unclear. The CDR3 DNA sequence: TGTGCCAGCAGCTTATTCGGTTCCACCGGGGAGCTGTTTTTT. Amino acid sequence: CASSLFGSTGELFF.